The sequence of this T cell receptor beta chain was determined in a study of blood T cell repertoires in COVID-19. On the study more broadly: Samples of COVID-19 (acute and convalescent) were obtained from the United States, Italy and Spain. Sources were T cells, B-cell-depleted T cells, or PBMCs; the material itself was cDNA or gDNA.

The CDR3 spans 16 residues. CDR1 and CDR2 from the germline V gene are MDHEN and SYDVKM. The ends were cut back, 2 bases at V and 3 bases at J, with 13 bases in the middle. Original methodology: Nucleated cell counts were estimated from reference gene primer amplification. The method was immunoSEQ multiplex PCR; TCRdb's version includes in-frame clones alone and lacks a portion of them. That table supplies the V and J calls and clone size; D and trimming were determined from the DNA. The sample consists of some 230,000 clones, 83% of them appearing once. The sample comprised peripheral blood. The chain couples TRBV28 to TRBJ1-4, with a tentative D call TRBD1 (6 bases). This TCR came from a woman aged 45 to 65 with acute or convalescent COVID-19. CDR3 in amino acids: CASSLVQGGANEKLFF. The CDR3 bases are TGTGCCAGCAGTTTAGTACAGGGTGGGGCTAATGAAAAACTGTTTTTT.